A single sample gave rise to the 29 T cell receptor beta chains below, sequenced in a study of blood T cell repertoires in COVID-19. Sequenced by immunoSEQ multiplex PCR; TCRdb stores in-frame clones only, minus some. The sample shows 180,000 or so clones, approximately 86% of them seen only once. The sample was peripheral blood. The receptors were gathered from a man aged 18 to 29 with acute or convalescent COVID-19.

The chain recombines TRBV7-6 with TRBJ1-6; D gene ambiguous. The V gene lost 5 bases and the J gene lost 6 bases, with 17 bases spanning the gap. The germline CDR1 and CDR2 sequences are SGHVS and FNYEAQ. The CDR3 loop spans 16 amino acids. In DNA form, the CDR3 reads TGTGCCAGCAGCACCCGACCGGGATCCCCTAATTCACCCCTCCACTTT. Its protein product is CASSTRPGSPNSPLHF.

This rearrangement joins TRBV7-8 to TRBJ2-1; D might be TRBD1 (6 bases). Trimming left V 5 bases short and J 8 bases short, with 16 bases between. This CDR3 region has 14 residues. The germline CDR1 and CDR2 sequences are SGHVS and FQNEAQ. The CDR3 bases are TGTGCCAGCAGCAGAAGTCAGGGGTATGATGAGCAGTTCTTC. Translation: CASSRSQGYDEQFF.

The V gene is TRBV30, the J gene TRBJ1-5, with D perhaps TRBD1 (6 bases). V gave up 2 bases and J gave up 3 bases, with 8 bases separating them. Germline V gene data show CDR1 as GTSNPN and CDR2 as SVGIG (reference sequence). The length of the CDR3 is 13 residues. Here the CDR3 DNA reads TGTGCCTGGAGTTGGACAGACAATCAGCCCCAGCATTTT. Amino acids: CAWSWTDNQPQHF.

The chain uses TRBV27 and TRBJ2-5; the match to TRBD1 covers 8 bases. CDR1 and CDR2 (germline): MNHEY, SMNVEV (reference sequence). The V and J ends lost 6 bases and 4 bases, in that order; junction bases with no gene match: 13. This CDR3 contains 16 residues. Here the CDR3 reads CASSKNLDRVGETQYF. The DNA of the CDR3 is TGTGCCAGCAGCAAAAACTTGGACAGGGTTGGAGAGACCCAGTACTTC.

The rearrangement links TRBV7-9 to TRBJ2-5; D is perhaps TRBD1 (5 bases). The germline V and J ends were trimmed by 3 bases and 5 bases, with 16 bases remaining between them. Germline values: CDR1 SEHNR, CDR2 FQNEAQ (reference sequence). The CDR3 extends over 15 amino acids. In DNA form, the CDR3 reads TGTGCCAGCAGCTTTCTACAGGAAGTGAGGGAGACCCAGTACTTC. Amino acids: CASSFLQEVRETQYF. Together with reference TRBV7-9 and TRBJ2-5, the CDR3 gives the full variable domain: DTGVSQNPRHKITKRGQNVTFRCDPISEHNRLYWYRQTLGQGPEFLTYFQNEAQLEKSRLLSDRFSAERPKGSFSTLEIQRTEQGDSAMYLCASSFLQEVRETQYFGPGTRLLVL.

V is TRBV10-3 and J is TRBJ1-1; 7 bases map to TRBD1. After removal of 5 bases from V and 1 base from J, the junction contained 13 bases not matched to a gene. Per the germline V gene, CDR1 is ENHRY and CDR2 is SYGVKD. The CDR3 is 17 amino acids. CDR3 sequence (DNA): TGTGCCATCAGTCCTTGGGACGAGGGGGCGGGGAACACTGAAGCTTTCTTT. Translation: CAISPWDEGAGNTEAFF.

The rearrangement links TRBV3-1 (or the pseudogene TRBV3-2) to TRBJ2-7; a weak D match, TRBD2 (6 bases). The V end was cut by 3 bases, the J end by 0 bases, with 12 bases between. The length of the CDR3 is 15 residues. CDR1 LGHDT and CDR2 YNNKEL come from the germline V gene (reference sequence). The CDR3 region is CASSQMEGSSYEQYF. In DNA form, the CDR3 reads TGTGCCAGCAGCCAGATGGAGGGGAGCTCCTACGAGCAGTACTTC.

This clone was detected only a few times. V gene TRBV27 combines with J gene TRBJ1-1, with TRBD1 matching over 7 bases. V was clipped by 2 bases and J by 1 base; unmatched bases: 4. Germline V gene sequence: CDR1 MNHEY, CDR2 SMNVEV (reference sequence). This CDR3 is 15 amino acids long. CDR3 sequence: CASSLLGTENTEAFF. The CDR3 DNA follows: TGTGCCAGCAGTTTACTTGGGACAGAGAACACTGAAGCTTTCTTT.

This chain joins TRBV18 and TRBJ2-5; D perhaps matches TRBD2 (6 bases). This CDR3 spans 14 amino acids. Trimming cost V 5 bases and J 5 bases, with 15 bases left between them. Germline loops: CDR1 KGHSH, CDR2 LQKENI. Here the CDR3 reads CASSRNPGRETQYF. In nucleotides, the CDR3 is TGTGCCAGCTCAAGAAACCCAGGGAGGGAGACCCAGTACTTC.

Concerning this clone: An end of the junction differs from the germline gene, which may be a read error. The CDR3 is CVWKTGTGQISPNSPLHF. The CDR3 bases are TGTGTCTGGAAAACCGGGACTGGACAAATTTCGCCTAATTCACCCCTCCACTTT. J is TRBJ1-6 and V is TRBV30, with a tentative D call TRBD1 (5 bases). The CDR3 runs 18 residues. CDR1 is GTSNPN, CDR2 SVGIG, per germline (reference sequence).

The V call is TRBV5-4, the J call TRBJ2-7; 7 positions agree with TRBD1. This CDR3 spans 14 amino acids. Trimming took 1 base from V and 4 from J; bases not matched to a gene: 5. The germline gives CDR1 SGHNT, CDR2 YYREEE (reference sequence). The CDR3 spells CASSLSPGGYEQYV. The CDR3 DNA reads TGTGCCAGCAGCTTGAGTCCAGGGGGATACGAGCAGTACGTC.

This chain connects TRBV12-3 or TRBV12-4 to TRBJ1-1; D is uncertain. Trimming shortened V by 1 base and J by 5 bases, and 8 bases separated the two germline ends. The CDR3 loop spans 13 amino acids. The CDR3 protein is CASSLEAGTEAFF. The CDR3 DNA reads TGTGCCAGCAGTTTAGAGGCGGGGACTGAAGCTTTCTTT.

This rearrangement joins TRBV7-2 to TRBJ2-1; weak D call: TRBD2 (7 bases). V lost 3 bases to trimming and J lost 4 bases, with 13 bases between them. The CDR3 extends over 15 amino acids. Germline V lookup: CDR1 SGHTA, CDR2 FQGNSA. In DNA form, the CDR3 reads TGTGCCAGCAGCTTGGGGGGGGCCGTTTACAATGAGCAGTTCTTC. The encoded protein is CASSLGGAVYNEQFF.

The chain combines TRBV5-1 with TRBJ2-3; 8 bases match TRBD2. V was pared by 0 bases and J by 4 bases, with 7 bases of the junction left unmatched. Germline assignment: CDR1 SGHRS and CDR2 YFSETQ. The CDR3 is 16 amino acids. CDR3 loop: CASSLAGGPVPDTQYF. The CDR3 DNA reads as TGCGCCAGCAGCTTGGCGGGGGGGCCGGTCCCAGATACGCAGTATTTT.

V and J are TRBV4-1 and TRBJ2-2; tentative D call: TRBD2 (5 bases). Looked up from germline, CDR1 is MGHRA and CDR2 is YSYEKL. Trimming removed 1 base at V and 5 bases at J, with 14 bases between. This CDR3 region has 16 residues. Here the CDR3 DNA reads TGCGCCAGCAGCCAAGGGAGGTCCTGGCTTACCGGGGAGCTGTTTTTT. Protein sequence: CASSQGRSWLTGELFF.

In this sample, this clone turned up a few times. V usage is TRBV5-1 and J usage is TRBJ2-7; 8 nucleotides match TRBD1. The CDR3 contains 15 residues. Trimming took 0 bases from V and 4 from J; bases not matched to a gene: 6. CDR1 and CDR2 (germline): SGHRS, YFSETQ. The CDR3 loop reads CASSLGTGGTYEQYF. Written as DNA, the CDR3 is TGCGCCAGCAGCTTGGGAACAGGGGGAACGTACGAGCAGTACTTC.

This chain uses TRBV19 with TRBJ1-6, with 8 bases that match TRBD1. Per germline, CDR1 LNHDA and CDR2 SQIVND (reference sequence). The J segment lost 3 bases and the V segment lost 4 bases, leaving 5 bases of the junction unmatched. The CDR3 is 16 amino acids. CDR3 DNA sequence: TGTGCCAGTAGTAATCTGGGGACAGGCTATAATTCACCCCTCCACTTT. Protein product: CASSNLGTGYNSPLHF.

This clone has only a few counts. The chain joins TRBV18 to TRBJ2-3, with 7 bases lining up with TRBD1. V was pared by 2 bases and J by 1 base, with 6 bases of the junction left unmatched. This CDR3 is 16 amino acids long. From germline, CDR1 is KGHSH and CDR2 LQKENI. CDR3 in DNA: TGTGCCAGCTCACCATACAGGACAGGCCGCACAGATACGCAGTATTTT. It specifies CASSPYRTGRTDTQYF.

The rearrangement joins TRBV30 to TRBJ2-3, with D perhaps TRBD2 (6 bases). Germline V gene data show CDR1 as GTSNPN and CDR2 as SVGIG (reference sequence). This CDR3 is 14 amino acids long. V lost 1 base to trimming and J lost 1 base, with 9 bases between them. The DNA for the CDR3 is TGTGCCTGGAGTGGGGGACTCCGCACAGATACGCAGTATTTT. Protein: CAWSGGLRTDTQYF. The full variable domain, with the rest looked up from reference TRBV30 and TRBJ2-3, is SQTIHQWPATLVQPVGSPLSLECTVEGTSNPNLYWYRQAAGRGLQLLFYSVGIGQISSEVPQNLSASRPQDRQFILSSKKLLLSDSGFYLCAWSGGLRTDTQYFGPGTRLTVL.

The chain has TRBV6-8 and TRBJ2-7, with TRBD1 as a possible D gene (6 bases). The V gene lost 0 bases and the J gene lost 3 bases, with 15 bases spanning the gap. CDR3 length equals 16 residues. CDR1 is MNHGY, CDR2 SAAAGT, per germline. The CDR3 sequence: CASSYSMWQGNYEQYV. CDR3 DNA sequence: TGTGCCAGCAGTTACTCGATGTGGCAGGGGAACTACGAGCAGTACGTC.

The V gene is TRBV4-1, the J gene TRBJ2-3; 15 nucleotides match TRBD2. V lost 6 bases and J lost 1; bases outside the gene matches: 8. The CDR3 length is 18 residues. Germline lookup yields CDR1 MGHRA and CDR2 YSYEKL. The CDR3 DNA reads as TGCGCCAGCAGGAGGGGACTAGCGGGGGGTCGGGGCACAGATACGCAGTATTTT. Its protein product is CASRRGLAGGRGTDTQYF.

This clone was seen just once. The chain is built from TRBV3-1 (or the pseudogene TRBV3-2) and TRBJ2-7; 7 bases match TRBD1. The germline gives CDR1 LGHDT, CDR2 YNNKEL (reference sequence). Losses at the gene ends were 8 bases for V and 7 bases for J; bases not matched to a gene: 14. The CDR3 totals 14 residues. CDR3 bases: TGTGCCAGCGGAACACAGGGGAGCATGGGTGAGCAGTACTTC. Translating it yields CASGTQGSMGEQYF.

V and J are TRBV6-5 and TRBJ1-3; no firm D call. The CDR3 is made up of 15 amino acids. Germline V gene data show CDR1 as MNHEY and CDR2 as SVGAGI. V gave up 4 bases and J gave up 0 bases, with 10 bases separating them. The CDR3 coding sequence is TGTGCCAGCAGTTCGAGAGGGAGCTCTGGAAACACCATATATTTT. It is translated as CASSSRGSSGNTIYF.

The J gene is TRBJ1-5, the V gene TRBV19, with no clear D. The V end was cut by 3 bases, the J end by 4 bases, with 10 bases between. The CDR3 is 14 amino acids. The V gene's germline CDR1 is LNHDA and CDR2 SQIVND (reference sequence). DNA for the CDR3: TGTGCCAGTAGTATTTCGTTGAGGAATCAGCCCCAGCATTTT. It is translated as CASSISLRNQPQHF.

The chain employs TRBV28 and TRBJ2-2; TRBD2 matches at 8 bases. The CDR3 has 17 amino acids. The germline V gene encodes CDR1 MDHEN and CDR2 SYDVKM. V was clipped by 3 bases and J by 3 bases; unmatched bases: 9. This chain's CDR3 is CASSLGSGGPYTGELFF. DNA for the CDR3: TGTGCCAGCAGTTTGGGTTCGGGGGGGCCGTACACCGGGGAGCTGTTTTTT.

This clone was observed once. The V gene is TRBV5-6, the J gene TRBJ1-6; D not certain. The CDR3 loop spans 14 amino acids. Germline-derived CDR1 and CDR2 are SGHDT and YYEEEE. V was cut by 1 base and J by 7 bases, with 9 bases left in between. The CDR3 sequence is CASSLLTRNSPLHF. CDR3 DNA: TGTGCCAGCAGCTTGCTGACAAGAAATTCACCCCTCCACTTT.

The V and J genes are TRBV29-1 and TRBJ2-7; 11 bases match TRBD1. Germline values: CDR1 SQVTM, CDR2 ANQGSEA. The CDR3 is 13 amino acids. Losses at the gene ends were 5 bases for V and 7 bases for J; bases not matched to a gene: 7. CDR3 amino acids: CSVYGQGAWEQYF. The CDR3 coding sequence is TGCAGCGTTTACGGACAGGGGGCATGGGAGCAGTACTTC.

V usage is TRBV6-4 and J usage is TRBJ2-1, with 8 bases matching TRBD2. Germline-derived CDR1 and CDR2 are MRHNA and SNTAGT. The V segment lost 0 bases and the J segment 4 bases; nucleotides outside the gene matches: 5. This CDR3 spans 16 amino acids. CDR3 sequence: CASSDSKAGGYNEQFF. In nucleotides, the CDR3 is TGTGCCAGCAGTGACTCGAAGGCGGGGGGTTACAATGAGCAGTTCTTC.

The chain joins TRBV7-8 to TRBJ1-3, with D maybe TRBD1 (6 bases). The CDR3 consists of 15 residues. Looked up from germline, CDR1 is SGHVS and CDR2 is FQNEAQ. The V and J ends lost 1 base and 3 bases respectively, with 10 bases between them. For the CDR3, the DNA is TGTGCCAGCAGCTTAGAAGGACAGCGTGGAAACACCATATATTTT. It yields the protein CASSLEGQRGNTIYF.